These 16 T cell receptor delta chains were all obtained from the same sample, sequenced in a study of γδ T cells in repeated Plasmodium falciparum infection. TCRdb fed the multiplex PCR reads into CATT to redo clone calling. Of 90,000 to 95,000 delta-chain clones listed, approximately 0.96% are singletons. Bulk repertoires came from Vgamma9/Vdelta2+ or Vdelta2-negative gammadelta T cells flow-sorted from PBMC. Input material: gamma-delta T cells from blood. These receptors were collected from a pool of human donors (malaria-infected and uninfected, not separated).

To note about this clone: TCRdb's protein, taken from a much larger clone, differs from this DNA's translation at residue 3, likely owing to a read error; the protein displayed comes from the DNA. The genes are TRDV1 and TRDJ3; 9 nucleotides align to TRDD3. This CDR3 comprises 19 residues. Germline lookup yields CDR1 TSWWSYY and CDR2 QGS. The CDR3 region is CAPGDYSWGIRWDTRQMFF. CDR3 nucleotides: TGTGCTCCTGGGGACTACAGCTGGGGGATTCGCTGGGACACCCGACAGATGTTTTTC.

This clone was seen a handful of times. A far larger clone is only one base removed, so a read error is likely. The same CDR3 also results from other DNA sequences found in this sample. V is TRDV1 and J is TRDJ1; 12 nucleotides line up with TRDD3. This CDR3 has 27 amino acids. CDR1 is TSWWSYY and CDR2 is QGS in the germline V gene. V dropped 2 bases and J dropped 0; count of bases not matched to a gene: 34. The CDR3 DNA sequence: TGTGCTCTTGGGGAAATTTGGGGTGCGTCCTACCCCCAATACTGGGGGATACATCGTTGTGACACCGATAAACTCATCTTT. It encodes CALGEIWGASYPQYWGIHRCDTDKLIF.

This clone was seen at least ten times. This sequence joins TRDV1 and TRDJ1, with TRDD2 matching over 7 bases. The J gene was not available in TCRdb and was assigned here by matching the DNA to germline segments. Germline CDR1 TSWWSYY, CDR2 QGS. Trimming at V came to 1 base and at J to 8 bases, leaving 16 bases not matched to a gene. This CDR3 is 17 amino acids long. DNA of the CDR3: TGTGCTCTTGGGGAACGTCGTCCCCGCCTTCCTTCTTCCAAACTCATCTTT. This sequence encodes CALGERRPRLPSSKLIF.

In this sample, this clone turned up a few times. TCRdb's listed protein matches a much larger clone and diverges from this DNA's translation at residue 12, likely through a read error; the protein shown comes from the DNA. The chain recombines TRDV1 with TRDJ1; D perhaps matches TRDD2 (6 bases). TCRdb carries no J gene annotation; the J gene was assigned here by matching the DNA with germline. The CDR3 extends over 19 amino acids. V lost 3 bases, J lost 0 bases, and 23 bases lay in between. Germline-derived CDR1 and CDR2 are TSWWSYY and QGS. This CDR3 reads CALGDPYPTAWVYTDKLIF. CDR3 coding DNA: TGTGCTCTTGGGGACCCCTATCCTACAGCCTGGGTGTACACCGATAAACTCATCTTT.

Turning to this clone: TCRdb's listed protein matches a much larger clone and diverges from this DNA's translation at residue 12, likely through a read error; the protein shown comes from the DNA. This chain uses TRDV1 with TRDJ1; the D gene is possibly TRDD2 (5 bases). No J gene is reported in TCRdb; it was inferred here by comparing the DNA with germline. The germline V and J ends were trimmed by 4 bases and 7 bases, with 40 bases remaining between them. CDR3 length equals 22 residues. From germline, CDR1 is TSWWSYY and CDR2 QGS. The CDR3 protein is CALGAPSYPLPPQREYMGKLIF. CDR3 DNA: TGTGCTCTTGGGGCACCTTCGTATCCATTACCGCCCCAGAGGGAATATATGGGTAAACTCATCTTT.

As concerns this clone: This DNA's translation and the protein TCRdb lists, from a much larger clone, do not match at residue 15, likely due to a read error; the protein shown is translated from the DNA. J gene calling gave no result, while the V gene is TRDV2; TRDD3, the table's D call, was not compared with the DNA. Germline lookup yields CDR1 GEAIGNYY and CDR2 EKD. The CDR3 contains 17 residues. The CDR3 coding sequence is TGTGCCTGTGACACTCTGAGTACTGGGGGAGAAACCGATAAACCCATCTTT. Amino acid sequence: CACDTLSTGGETDKPIF.

Sample share makes this clone medium-sized. The same CDR3 is also encoded by other DNA sequences in this sample. The V and J genes are TRDV2 and TRDJ1; D gene uncertain. Trimming cost V 2 bases and J 3 bases, with 12 bases left between them. Germline V gives CDR1 GEAIGNYY, CDR2 EKD. The CDR3 runs 14 residues. CDR3: CACDSMGGPDKLIF. In DNA, the CDR3 is TGTGCCTGTGACAGTATGGGAGGACCCGATAAACTCATCTTT.

Details on this clone: TCRdb pairs this DNA with a much larger clone's protein that differs at residue 12, likely a read error; the protein shown was translated from the DNA. J gene calling gave no result, while the V gene is TRDV1; the table assigns TRDD3, which was not confirmed against the DNA. Germline values: CDR1 TSWWSYY, CDR2 QGS. The CDR3 has 13 residues. CDR3 in amino acids: CALGASPHDKLTF. The CDR3 coding sequence is TGTGCTCTTGGGGCATCGCCCCACGATAAACTCACCTTT.

This clone was picked up many times. A far larger clone is only one base removed, so a read error is likely. The same CDR3 arises from other DNA sequences in this sample as well. The rearrangement uses TRDV2 and TRDJ1; D not certain. Germline loops: CDR1 GEAIGNYY, CDR2 EKD. The V end was cut by 3 bases, the J end by 9 bases, with 16 bases between. CDR3 length equals 13 residues. The CDR3 bases are TGTGCCTGTGACGTCCGACGGGTCCCTGAACTCATCTTT. Residues: CACDVRRVPELIF.

With respect to this clone: The protein TCRdb gives is from a much larger clone and does not agree with this DNA's translation at residue 17, likely a read error; the protein shown here comes from the DNA. The chain has TRDV1 and TRDJ1; 8 nucleotides agree with TRDD3. The germline V gene encodes CDR1 TSWWSYY and CDR2 QGS. The CDR3 is 25 residues long. V gave up 4 bases and J gave up 0 bases; unmatched junction bases: 34. CDR3 in DNA: TGTGCTCTTGGGGGTCTCGTGAGCGTGAGCGTGACGCTCTTACTGGGGGGTAGGTACACCGATAAACTCATCTTT. Translated, it gives CALGGLVSVSVTLLLGGRYTDKLIF.

Turning to this clone: A far bigger clonotype differs at one base, so this is likely a read error. The sample has other DNA sequences that encode this CDR3 too. The rearrangement links TRDV2 to TRDJ1, with 8 bases matching TRDD3. Assignment of the J gene here rests on matching the DNA to germline, because TCRdb gives none. Germline lookup yields CDR1 GEAIGNYY and CDR2 EKD. The CDR3 has 16 amino acids. The CDR3 nucleotides are TGCGCCTGTGACGCCCTACTGGGGGCTTACACCGATAAACTCATCTTT. It is translated as CACDALLGAYTDKLIF.

This clone was counted between two and nine times. Translating this DNA gives a protein that differs at residue 9 from the TCRdb one, which belongs to a much larger clone; a read error is likely, and the protein shown is this translation. The rearrangement links TRDV1 to TRDJ1; D uncertain. The J gene, not given by TCRdb, was assigned here from a germline match of the nucleotide sequence. Germline CDR1 and CDR2: TSWWSYY and QGS. The CDR3 consists of 18 residues. The V and J ends lost 2 bases and 0 bases respectively, with 19 bases between them. The CDR3 reads CALGETGTAVQNTDKLIF. In DNA form, the CDR3 reads TGTGCTCTTGGGGAAACGGGAACGGCCGTACAAAACACCGATAAACTCATCTTT.

This clone was seen more than once but under ten times. A far larger clone is one base from this, pointing to a likely read error. Other DNA sequences in this specimen translate into the identical CDR3. This chain joins TRDV2 and TRDJ1; a possible D gene is TRDD3 (6 bases). No J gene is reported in TCRdb; it was inferred here by comparing the DNA with germline. There are 13 residues in the CDR3. V shed 6 bases and J shed 4 bases, with 14 bases lying between them. Germline V lookup: CDR1 GEAIGNYY, CDR2 EKD. CDR3 residues: CACQLGGGDKLIF. CDR3 sequence (DNA): TGTGCCTGTCAACTGGGAGGGGGCGATAAACTCATCTTT.

Details on this clone: The protein that TCRdb holds for this DNA derives from a much larger clone and differs from the translated DNA at residue 11, which likely indicates a read error; the protein shown here is translated from the DNA. The chain is built from TRDV2 and TRDJ1; 8 positions match TRDD3. As TCRdb names no J gene, one was assigned here on the basis of a DNA match to germline. The junction had 8 bases not matched to a gene; V was cut back by 0 bases and J by 3 bases. Per germline, CDR1 GEAIGNYY and CDR2 EKD. This CDR3 contains 16 residues. The CDR3 DNA reads TGTGCCTGTGACACCCGTACTGGGGGTCACGCCGATAAACTCATCTTT. Its translation: CACDTRTGGHADKLIF.

In its sample, this clone was seen a few times. TCRdb lists the protein of a much larger clone for this DNA, which differs at residue 15, so this is likely a read error; the protein given here is translated from the DNA itself. This chain joins TRDV1 and TRDJ1; D is perhaps TRDD3 (8 bases). Because TCRdb records no J gene, it was assigned here through a match of the DNA to germline. The V end lost 1 base, the J end lost 7 bases, and 28 bases lay between the germline ends. Germline V gives CDR1 TSWWSYY, CDR2 QGS. The CDR3 length is 19 residues. This CDR3 is CALGERSIFLRSGGSKLIF. The CDR3 DNA reads as TGTGCTCTTGGGGAACGTAGTATATTCCTACGCAGTGGGGGATCTAAACTCATCTTT.

This clone was observed a handful of times. TCRdb has a much larger clone's protein, which differs at residue 13 from the translation of this DNA, likely because of a read error; what is shown is the protein translated from the DNA. The chain links TRDV2 to TRDJ1; D may be TRDD2 or TRDD3 (7 bases each). No J gene is reported in TCRdb; it was inferred here by comparing the DNA with germline. Trimming removed 4 bases from V and 6 bases from J, with 35 bases in between. The CDR3 is made up of 20 amino acids. Germline CDR1 is GEAIGNYY and CDR2 is EKD. The CDR3 here is CACDRIPTGDSERVRNKLIF. CDR3 coding DNA: TGTGCCTGTGATAGAATTCCTACGGGGGATTCCGAACGTGTGAGGAATAAACTCATCTTT.